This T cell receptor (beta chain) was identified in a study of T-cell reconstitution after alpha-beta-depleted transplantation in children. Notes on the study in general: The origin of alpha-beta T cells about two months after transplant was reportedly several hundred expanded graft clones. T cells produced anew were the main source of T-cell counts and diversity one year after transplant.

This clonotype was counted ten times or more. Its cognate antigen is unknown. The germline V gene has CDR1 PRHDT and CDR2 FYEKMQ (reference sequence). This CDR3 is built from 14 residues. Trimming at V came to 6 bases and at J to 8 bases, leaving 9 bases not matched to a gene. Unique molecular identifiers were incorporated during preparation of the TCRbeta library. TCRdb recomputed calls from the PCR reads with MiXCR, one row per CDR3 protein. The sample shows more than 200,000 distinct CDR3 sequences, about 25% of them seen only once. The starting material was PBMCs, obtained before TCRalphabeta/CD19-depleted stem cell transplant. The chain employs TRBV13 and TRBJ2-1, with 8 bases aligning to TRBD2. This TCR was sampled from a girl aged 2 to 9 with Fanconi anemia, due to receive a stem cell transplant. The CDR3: CASRVAGYIDEQFF. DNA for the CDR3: TGTGCCAGCAGGGTAGCGGGGTACATAGATGAGCAGTTCTTC.